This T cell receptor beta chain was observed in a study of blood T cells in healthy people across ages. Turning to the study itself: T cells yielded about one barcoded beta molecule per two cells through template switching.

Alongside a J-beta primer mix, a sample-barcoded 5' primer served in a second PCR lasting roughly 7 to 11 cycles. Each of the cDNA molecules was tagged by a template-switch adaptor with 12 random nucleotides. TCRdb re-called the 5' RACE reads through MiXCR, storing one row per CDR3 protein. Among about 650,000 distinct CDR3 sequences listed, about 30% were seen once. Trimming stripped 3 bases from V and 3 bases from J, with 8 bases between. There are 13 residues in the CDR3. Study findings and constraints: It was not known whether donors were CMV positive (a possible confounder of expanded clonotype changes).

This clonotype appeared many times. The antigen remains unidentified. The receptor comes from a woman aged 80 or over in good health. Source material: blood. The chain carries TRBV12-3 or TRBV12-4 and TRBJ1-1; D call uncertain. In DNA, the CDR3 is TGTGCCAGCAGTTTTGAGGCGGACACTGAAGCTTTCTTT. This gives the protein CASSFEADTEAFF.